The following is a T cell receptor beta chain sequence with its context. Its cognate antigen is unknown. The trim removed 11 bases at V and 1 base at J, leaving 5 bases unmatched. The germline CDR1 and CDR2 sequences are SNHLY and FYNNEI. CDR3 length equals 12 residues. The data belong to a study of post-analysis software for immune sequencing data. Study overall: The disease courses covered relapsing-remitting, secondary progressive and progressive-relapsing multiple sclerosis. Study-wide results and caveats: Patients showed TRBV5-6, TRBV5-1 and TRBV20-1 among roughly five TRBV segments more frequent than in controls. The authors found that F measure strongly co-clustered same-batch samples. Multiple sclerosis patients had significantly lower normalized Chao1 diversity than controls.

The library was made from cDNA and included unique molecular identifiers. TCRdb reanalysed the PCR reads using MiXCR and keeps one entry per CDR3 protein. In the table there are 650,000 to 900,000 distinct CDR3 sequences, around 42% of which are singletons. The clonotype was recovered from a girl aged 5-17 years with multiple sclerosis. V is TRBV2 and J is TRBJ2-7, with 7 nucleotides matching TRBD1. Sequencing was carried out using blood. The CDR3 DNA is TGTGCCGGCGGACAGGTTTCCTACGAGCAGTACTTC. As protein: CAGGQVSYEQYF. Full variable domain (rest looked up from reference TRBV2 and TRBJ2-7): EPEVTQTPSHQVTQMGQEVILRCVPISNHLYFYWYRQILGQKVEFLVSFYNNEISEKSEIFDDQFSVERPDGSNFTLKIRSTKLEDSAMYFCAGGQVSYEQYFGPGTRLTVT.